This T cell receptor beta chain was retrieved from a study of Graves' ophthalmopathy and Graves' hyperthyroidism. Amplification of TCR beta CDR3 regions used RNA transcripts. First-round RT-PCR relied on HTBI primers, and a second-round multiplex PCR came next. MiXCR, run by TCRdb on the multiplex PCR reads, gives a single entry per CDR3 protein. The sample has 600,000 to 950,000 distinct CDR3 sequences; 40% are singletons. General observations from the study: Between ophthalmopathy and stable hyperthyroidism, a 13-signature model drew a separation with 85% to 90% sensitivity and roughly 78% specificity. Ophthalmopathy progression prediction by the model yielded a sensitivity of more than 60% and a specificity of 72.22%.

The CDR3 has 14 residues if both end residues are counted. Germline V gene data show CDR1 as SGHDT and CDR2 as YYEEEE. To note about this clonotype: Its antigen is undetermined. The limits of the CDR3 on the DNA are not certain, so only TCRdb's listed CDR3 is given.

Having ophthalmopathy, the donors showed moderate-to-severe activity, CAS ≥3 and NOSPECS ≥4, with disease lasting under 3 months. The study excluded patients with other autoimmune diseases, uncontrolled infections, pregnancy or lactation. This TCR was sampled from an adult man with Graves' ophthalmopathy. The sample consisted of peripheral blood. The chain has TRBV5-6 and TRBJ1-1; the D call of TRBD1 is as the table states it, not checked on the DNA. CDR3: CASREWGDGSETFF.